Below, 5 T cell receptor beta chains from the same sample are listed, as sequenced in a study of CD8 T cells in Susac syndrome. Random hexamers served to reverse transcribe roughly 0.5 to 1 ug RNA. TCRdb re-analysed the immunoSEQ multiplex PCR reads in MiXCR, keeping a single row per CDR3 protein. Altogether roughly 200,000 distinct CDR3 sequences are present, over 90% being singletons, with the ten largest covering approximately 0.075%. Sequenced: CD4+ T cells from PBMCs. The receptors stem from a human donor with multiple sclerosis.

The rearrangement joins TRBV3-1 to TRBJ2-7; tentative D call: TRBD1 (5 bases). Germline CDR1 is LGHDT and CDR2 is YNNKEL (reference sequence). V was cut by 2 bases and J by 5 bases, with 10 bases left in between. This CDR3 has 13 residues. The CDR3 loop is CASSQSPGHEQYV. CDR3 coding DNA: TGTGCCAGCAGCCAATCCCCAGGGCACGAGCAGTACGTC.

This clonotype was picked up one time. The chain combines TRBV2 with TRBJ1-5, with D tentatively TRBD1 (5 bases). CDR1 is SNHLY and CDR2 is FYNNEI in the germline V gene. V was pared by 3 bases and J by 2 bases, with 8 bases between. The CDR3 consists of 14 residues. CDR3 sequence: CASSEPRGNQPQHF. CDR3 bases: TGTGCCAGCAGTGAGCCCAGGGGCAATCAGCCCCAGCATTTT.

This chain uses TRBV18 with TRBJ2-3; D gene ambiguous. V was cut by 3 bases and J by 4 bases, with 5 bases left in between. Germline-derived CDR1 and CDR2 are KGHSH and LQKENI. The CDR3 length is 12 residues. CDR3 in amino acids: CASSPSADTQYF. In nucleotides, the CDR3 is TGTGCCAGCTCACCGTCGGCAGATACGCAGTATTTT.

The chain couples TRBV2 to TRBJ1-1; D ambiguous. The germline V gene encodes CDR1 SNHLY and CDR2 FYNNEI. CDR3 length: 12 residues. Trimming removed 1 base at V and 7 bases at J, with 7 bases between. CDR3 sequence reads: CASSEGDYEAFF. Written as DNA, the CDR3 is TGTGCCAGCAGTGAAGGGGATTATGAAGCTTTCTTT.

The chain links TRBV12-3 or TRBV12-4 to TRBJ1-2; D is ambiguous. The CDR3 contains 12 residues. Trimming shortened V by 3 bases and J by 7 bases, and 9 bases separated the two germline ends. For the CDR3, the DNA is TGTGCCAGCAGTTTGAGCGGCATTGGCTACACCTTC. Its protein product is CASSLSGIGYTF.